One and the same sample provided the 19 T cell receptor beta chains below, sequenced in a study of blood T cell repertoires in COVID-19. The assay was immunoSEQ multiplex PCR, and TCRdb's table has in-frame clones only and misses some. The data show roughly 97,000 clones, about four fifths seen once. The sequenced sample consisted of peripheral blood. Receptors were obtained from a man between 60 and 70 years old with acute or convalescent COVID-19.

The J gene is TRBJ1-5, the V gene TRBV5-1; D call uncertain. Trimming took 0 bases from V and 0 from J, leaving 7 bases between them. Germline V gives CDR1 SGHRS, CDR2 YFSETQ. The CDR3 spans 15 residues. The CDR3 is CASSLDGVSNQPQHF. CDR3 coding DNA: TGCGCCAGCAGCTTGGACGGAGTTAGCAATCAGCCCCAGCATTTT.

The DNA for the CDR3 is TGTGCCAGCAGTTCAACTAGCGGGAGTAGGAATGAGCAGTTCTTC. This encodes CASSSTSGSRNEQFF. This chain uses TRBV28 with TRBJ2-1; 11 positions match TRBD2. CDR3 length: 15 amino acids. Trimming at V came to 4 bases and at J to 7 bases, leaving 6 bases not matched to a gene. CDR1 is MDHEN and CDR2 is SYDVKM in the germline V gene. The full variable domain, rest sourced from reference TRBV28 and TRBJ2-1, is DVKVTQSSRYLVKRTGEKVFLECVQDMDHENMFWYRQDPGLGLRLIYFSYDVKMKEKGDIPEGYSVSREKKERFSLILESASTNQTSMYLCASSSTSGSRNEQFFGPGTRLTVL.

With regard to this clone: One junction end disagrees with the germline gene, perhaps due to a read error. The chain links TRBV28 to TRBJ2-7; D possibly corresponds to TRBD1 (6 bases). This CDR3 is built from 11 residues. The germline gives CDR1 MDHEN, CDR2 SYDVKM. The CDR3 spells CASRLQGPQYF. CDR3 coding DNA: TGTGCCAGCCGTTTGCAGGGGCCGCAGTACTTC.

The chain is built from TRBV2 and TRBJ1-4; TRBD1 matches 7 bases. The junction had 4 bases not matched to a gene; V was cut back by 4 bases and J by 11 bases. The V gene's germline CDR1 is SNHLY and CDR2 FYNNEI. The CDR3 runs 12 residues. Here the CDR3 reads CASSGQGDKLFF. The CDR3 DNA sequence: TGTGCCAGCAGTGGCCAGGGGGATAAACTGTTTTTT.

This chain links TRBV19 with TRBJ1-2; D not resolved. The germline V gene has CDR1 LNHDA and CDR2 SQIVND (reference sequence). V was shortened by 1 base and J by 5 bases, with 20 bases between the two germline ends. The CDR3 is 17 residues long. CDR3 loop: CASSIVFAGGSRYGYTF. The CDR3 DNA reads as TGTGCCAGTAGTATAGTATTTGCAGGTGGCTCCAGGTATGGCTACACCTTC.

There are a few counts of this clone. The chain carries TRBV19 and TRBJ1-1; TRBD1 might be the D (5 bases). The CDR3 extends over 13 amino acids. V was cut by 1 base and J by 4 bases, with 7 bases left in between. The germline gives CDR1 LNHDA, CDR2 SQIVND (reference sequence). CDR3 in DNA: TGTGCCAGTAGTATAGTCCAGGGCACTGAAGCTTTCTTT. Translated: CASSIVQGTEAFF.

This clone has a handful of counts. This chain connects TRBV5-5 to TRBJ2-1, with 8 positions matching TRBD1. The V gene's germline CDR1 is SGHKS and CDR2 YYEKEE (reference sequence). The CDR3 consists of 17 residues. The V gene end was trimmed by 0 bases and the J gene end by 0 bases; junction bases not matched to a gene: 5. The CDR3 nucleotides read TGTGCCAGCAGCTTGGTTGGACAGGGTGGCTCCTACAATGAGCAGTTCTTC. Protein sequence: CASSLVGQGGSYNEQFF.

The chain links TRBV5-1 to TRBJ2-7; 8 bases match TRBD2. CDR1 is SGHRS, CDR2 YFSETQ, per germline. This CDR3 has 14 residues. The junction had 6 bases not matched to a gene; V was cut back by 4 bases and J by 3 bases. CDR3 bases: TGCGCCAGCAGCCGTAGCGGGATCTTCTACGAGCAGTACTTC. Residues: CASSRSGIFYEQYF. The full variable domain, rest sourced from reference TRBV5-1 and TRBJ2-7, is KAGVTQTPRYLIKTRGQQVTLSCSPISGHRSVSWYQQTPGQGLQFLFEYFSETQRNKGNFPGRFSGRQFSNSRSEMNVSTLELGDSALYLCASSRSGIFYEQYFGPGTRLTVT.

The V call is TRBV5-1, the J call TRBJ1-4; TRBD1 matches 7 bases. The CDR3 length is 15 residues. Germline values: CDR1 SGHRS, CDR2 YFSETQ. J gave up 4 bases and V 4 bases, and 7 bases lay outside the gene matches. The DNA of the CDR3 is TGCGCCAGCAGCACCGGGACAGACCTTAATGAAAAACTGTTTTTT. Protein sequence: CASSTGTDLNEKLFF.

The V call is TRBV28, the J call TRBJ1-1; D gene ambiguous. V dropped 6 bases and J dropped 6 bases, with 17 bases sitting between them. Germline CDR1 and CDR2: MDHEN and SYDVKM. This CDR3 comprises 14 residues. The DNA of the CDR3 is TGTGCCAGCAGCACCCCGGGATGGCCCGCTGAAGCTTTCTTT. It encodes CASSTPGWPAEAFF.

This clone was counted a few times. This rearrangement joins TRBV5-1 to TRBJ1-1, with 7 bases that match TRBD1. Per germline, CDR1 SGHRS and CDR2 YFSETQ. V was clipped by 4 bases and J by 3 bases; unmatched bases: 9. The CDR3 length is 15 residues. As DNA, the CDR3 is TGCGCCAGCAGCCCGGGACAGTCTGACGACACTGAAGCTTTCTTT. This codes for CASSPGQSDDTEAFF.

The rearrangement joins TRBV6-2 or TRBV6-3 to TRBJ2-7, with 7 bases that match TRBD1. The CDR3 contains 12 residues. V gave up 5 bases and J gave up 4 bases; unmatched junction bases: 2. CDR1 is MNHEY and CDR2 is SVGEGT in the germline V gene. Here the CDR3 DNA reads TGTGCCAGCAGTCAGACAGGGTACGAGCAGTACGTC. The encoded protein is CASSQTGYEQYV.

This chain uses TRBV24-1 with TRBJ1-5; D not certain. Trimming shortened V by 5 bases and J by 2 bases, and 3 bases separated the two germline ends. This CDR3 contains 12 residues. CDR1 and CDR2 from the germline V gene are KGHDR and SFDVKD. The CDR3 bases are TGTGCCACCAGTGCCGGCAATCAGCCCCAGCATTTT. This encodes CATSAGNQPQHF.

This clone was seen a single time. The genes are TRBV4-2 and TRBJ1-3; D unclear. This CDR3 comprises 15 residues. Germline CDR1 reads LGHNA; CDR2 reads YNFKEQ. The germline V and J ends were trimmed by 1 base and 0 bases, with 7 bases remaining between them. This chain's CDR3 is CASSQVYPSGNTIYF. CDR3 nucleotides: TGTGCCAGCAGCCAAGTATATCCCTCTGGAAACACCATATATTTT.

The gene calls are TRBV7-9 and TRBJ2-2; 7 nucleotides match TRBD2. Germline V gene lookup returns CDR1 SEHNR and CDR2 FQNEAQ (reference sequence). V lost 0 bases to trimming and J lost 3 bases; unmatched junction nucleotides: 1. The CDR3 runs to 15 residues. This chain's CDR3 is CASSLAGGDTGELFF. For the CDR3, the DNA is TGTGCCAGCAGCTTAGCGGGAGGGGACACCGGGGAGCTGTTTTTT.

The V and J genes are TRBV5-1 and TRBJ2-5; 14 positions agree with TRBD2. The length of the CDR3 is 22 residues. Trimming removed 1 base from V and 5 bases from J; junction bases left unmatched: 22. CDR1 is SGHRS, CDR2 YFSETQ, per germline. CDR3 protein: CASSLKGGSGRGTSGREETQYF. The CDR3 coding sequence is TGCGCCAGCAGCTTGAAGGGGGGCTCGGGCAGAGGGACTAGCGGGAGAGAGGAGACCCAGTACTTC.

V is TRBV5-1 and J is TRBJ1-4; D is uncertain. The V and J ends lost 1 base and 7 bases respectively, with 14 bases between them. The V gene's germline CDR1 is SGHRS and CDR2 YFSETQ. The CDR3 sequence is 15 residues long. CDR3 amino acids: CASSLSVPLPEKLFF. The CDR3 coding sequence is TGCGCCAGCAGCTTGTCGGTGCCACTTCCTGAAAAACTGTTTTTT.

The V call is TRBV2, the J call TRBJ1-4; D gene unclear. Germline V CDR1 and CDR2: SNHLY, FYNNEI. The length of the CDR3 is 14 residues. The V and J ends lost 5 bases and 8 bases respectively, with 15 bases between them. CDR3 in amino acids: CASSQRVNGEKLFF. CDR3 sequence (DNA): TGTGCCAGCAGTCAGCGGGTGAATGGAGAAAAACTGTTTTTT.

This rearrangement joins TRBV6-5 to TRBJ1-5, with TRBD1 identical over 7 bases. Germline V gene sequence: CDR1 MNHEY, CDR2 SVGAGI. The length of the CDR3 is 14 residues. Trimming removed 6 bases from V and 3 bases from J; junction bases left unmatched: 5. CDR3 in DNA: TGTGCCAGCAGCCCGACAGGGAACAATCAGCCCCAGCATTTT. It specifies CASSPTGNNQPQHF.